This is a list of T cell receptor beta chains from one sample in a study of blood T cell repertoires in COVID-19. The table came from immunoSEQ multiplex PCR; TCRdb's copy has only in-frame clones and leaves some out. The sample lists about 90,000 clones, 75% to 95% occurring once. Sequenced: peripheral blood. All receptors derive from a human donor with active COVID-19. The donor label of this sample is uncertain. CDR3s include the opening cysteine and the closing phenylalanine or tryptophan. The D gene is left open where the match is weak. Expanded clones are given a class, and other clones once, few, many or no size at all.

-,TRBJ2-2,TRBD1,TRBV29-1,TGCAGCGTGGACCCGACAGGGGGAGGTCACACCGGGGAGCTGTTTTTT,CSVDPTGGGHTGELFF
-,TRBJ2-2,-,TRBV21-1,TGTGCCAGCAGTCACGGGGGGGCAAGCGGGGAGCTGTTTTTT,CASSHGGASGELFF
-,TRBJ2-7,TRBD2,TRBV7-3,TGTGCCAGCAGCACTACCACGGGACTAGCGGGGGGCCTTCCCTACGAGCAGTACTTC,CASSTTTGLAGGLPYEQYF
-,TRBJ1-6,-,TRBV2,TGTGCCAGCAGCCCGGAGAGCTCCTATAATTCACCCCTCCACTTT,CASSPESSYNSPLHF
-,TRBJ1-6,-,TRBV15,TGTGCCACCAGCAGAGGGGGGGGAAAGAATTCACCCCTCCACTTT,CATSRGGGKNSPLHF
-,TRBJ1-3,-,TRBV3-1/TRBV3-2,TGTGCCAGCAGCCCATTCCGGGGGACGAGCTCTGGAAACACCATATATTTT,CASSPFRGTSSGNTIYF
-,TRBJ2-2,-,TRBV29-1,TGCAGCGTTGTGGAGGGTTGGGAGACCGGGGAGCTGTTTTTT,CSVVEGWETGELFF
-,TRBJ2-2,TRBD2,TRBV3-1/TRBV3-2,TGTGCCAGCAGGATTGAGACGGGGGGGCTGGGCACCGGGGAGCTGTTTTTT,CASRIETGGLGTGELFF
-,TRBJ1-1,-,TRBV6-2/TRBV6-3,TGTGCCAGCAGTCGAATTCCTATTATGAACACTGAAGCTTTCTTT,CASSRIPIMNTEAFF
-,TRBJ2-7,-,TRBV19,TGTGCCAGTAGGGATGGAGGCTACTCCTACGAGCAGTACTTC,CASRDGGYSYEQYF
-,TRBJ1-2,TRBD1,TRBV14,TGTGCCAGCAGCCAAGATCTCCCAGGGGGCCCGACTAACTATGGCTACACCTTC,CASSQDLPGGPTNYGYTF
-,TRBJ1-6,-,TRBV28,TGTGCCAGCAGACTATATAATTCACCCCTCCACTTT,CASRLYNSPLHF
-,TRBJ1-2,TRBD1,TRBV5-1,TGCGCCAGCGCCCCGACAGGGAGGCTTGGCTACACCTTC,CASAPTGRLGYTF
once,TRBJ2-1,TRBD1,TRBV9,TGTGCCAGCAGCGGACAGGGTTCTCTTCTCAATGAGCAGTTCTTC,CASSGQGSLLNEQFF
-,TRBJ2-2,-,TRBV10-3,TGTGCCATCAGAGGAGGAGGCAGCCCAGAACTCAAGTCCGGGGAGCTGTTTTTT,CAIRGGGSPELKSGELFF
-,TRBJ2-7,TRBD1,TRBV7-8,TGTGCCAGCAGCTCCGGGACAGATCACTACGAGCAGTACTTC,CASSSGTDHYEQYF
-,TRBJ1-6,-,TRBV5-6,TGTGCCAGCAGCTCTTCGTTCGGACAGACCCATAATTCACCCCTCCACTTT,CASSSSFGQTHNSPLHF
few,TRBJ1-1,-,TRBV19,TGTGCCAGTAGTCCAGGGGTCTCTGAAGCTTTCTTT,CASSPGVSEAFF
-,TRBJ1-2,-,TRBV20-1,TGCAGTGCTAGTAACCCCAGCAGGGAGGGCTATGGCTACACCTTC,CSASNPSREGYGYTF
-,TRBJ2-1,TRBD1,TRBV7-8,TGTGCCAGCAGCTCGGCGGGACAGGGATTCCATGAGCAGTTCTTC,CASSSAGQGFHEQFF
-,TRBJ1-1,-,TRBV3-1/TRBV3-2,TGTGCCAGCAGCCTTACGGACATGGGGAACACTGAAGCTTTCTTT,CASSLTDMGNTEAFF
-,TRBJ2-3,TRBD2,TRBV4-2,TGTGCCAGCAGCCAACCCCAGCGGGGGGGAGATACGCAGTATTTT,CASSQPQRGGDTQYF
-,TRBJ2-7,TRBD2,TRBV3-1/TRBV3-2,TGTGCCAGCAGCCTTCTAGCGGGGGCCACCTCCTACGAGCAGTACTTC,CASSLLAGATSYEQYF
-,TRBJ2-5,TRBD2,TRBV4-3,TGCGCCAGCAGCCAAGATCTTCCGGGGGGGCAAGAGACCCAGTACTTC,CASSQDLPGGQETQYF
-,TRBJ1-6,-,TRBV6-5,TGTGCCAGCTCAAACAGGGTCTATAATTCACCCCTCCACTTT,CASSNRVYNSPLHF
-,TRBJ2-3,TRBD2,TRBV2,TGTGCCAGCAGTGAAGCGACTAGCGCTACAGATACGCAGTATTTT,CASSEATSATDTQYF
once,TRBJ2-2,-,TRBV7-3,TGTGCCAGCTTTAATCCTAACACCGGGGAGCTGTTTTTT,CASFNPNTGELFF
-,TRBJ2-1,TRBD2,TRBV4-2,TGTGCCAGCAGCCAAGATCGCGGTAGCGGGGGGGCAGAGCAGTTCTTC,CASSQDRGSGGAEQFF
once,TRBJ1-1,-,TRBV14,TGTGCCAGCAGCCAAGCGTTGAACACTGAAGCTTTCTTT,CASSQALNTEAFF
-,TRBJ1-1,TRBD1,TRBV6-2/TRBV6-3,TGTGCCAGCAGTTACCCCGTCGCGGCAGGGGGCTACACTGAAGCTTTCTTT,CASSYPVAAGGYTEAFF
once,TRBJ2-3,-,TRBV18,TGTGCCAGCTCACCGACAGCCCGCGATACGCAGTATTTT,CASSPTARDTQYF
-,TRBJ1-2,-,TRBV25-1,TGTGCCAGCAGTGAGTCAGGGGATAACTATGGCTACACCTTC,CASSESGDNYGYTF
-,TRBJ2-2,-,TRBV11-3,TGTGCCAGCGGTTACAGATACACCGGGGAGCTGTTTTTT,CASGYRYTGELFF
-,TRBJ1-2,-,TRBV6-5,TGTGCCAGCCATTGGGCGGGAGCTAACTATGGCTACACCTTC,CASHWAGANYGYTF
once,TRBJ2-5,TRBD1,TRBV3-1/TRBV3-2,TGTGCCAGCAGCCGTGGGGACAGGGGGTTTGGGGAGACCCAGTACTTC,CASSRGDRGFGETQYF
-,TRBJ1-1,TRBD1,TRBV9,TGTGCCAGCAGCGCCCACTCCGGGACAGCGAACACTGAAGCTTTCTTT,CASSAHSGTANTEAFF
-,TRBJ2-7,-,TRBV10-3,TGTGCCATCAGCGGGGGGCAGGGGACCTACGAGCAGTACTTC,CAISGGQGTYEQYF
-,TRBJ1-3,-,TRBV11-2,TGTGCCAGCAGCTCCGGGACAAATTATGGAAACACCATATATTTT,CASSSGTNYGNTIYF
-,TRBJ1-2,-,TRBV25-1,TGTGCCAGCAGCATCTACAGTGGCTATGGCTACACCTTC,CASSIYSGYGYTF
-,TRBJ1-5,-,TRBV5-1,TGCGCCAGCATAGTTTCGGTTGTTCAGCCCCAGCATTTT,CASIVSVVQPQHF
medium-sized,TRBJ2-7,-,TRBV5-6,TGTGCCAGCAGCTTCAGGCAGCTGCCCTACGAGCAGTACTTC,CASSFRQLPYEQYF
-,TRBJ2-5,TRBD2,TRBV5-1,TGCGCCAGCAGCGGCTCTCAGCGGGGGGGCCGGGAGACCCAGTACTTC,CASSGSQRGGRETQYF
-,TRBJ2-2,TRBD1,TRBV29-1,TGCAGCGTGAGGGGGCAAATTGGTACCGGGGAGCTGTTTTTT,CSVRGQIGTGELFF
-,TRBJ1-2,TRBD1,TRBV10-1,TGCGCCAGCGGCGGACAGGGATGGCTGTACACCTTC,CASGGQGWLYTF
-,TRBJ1-6,-,TRBV5-8,TGTGCCAGCAGCTTAAGACAGGACTCACCCCTCCACTTT,CASSLRQDSPLHF
-,TRBJ2-7,-,TRBV7-2,TGTGCCAGCAGCCTGGGGGGGCTGCAACCCTACGAGCAGTACTTC,CASSLGGLQPYEQYF
medium-sized,TRBJ2-2,TRBD1,TRBV6-5,TGTGCCAGCAGCGCCGGGACAGGGACCACCGGGGAGCTGTTTTTT,CASSAGTGTTGELFF
-,TRBJ2-7,-,TRBV25-1,TGTGCCAGCAGTGATAGGGGGGGCTCCTACGAGCAGTACTTC,CASSDRGGSYEQYF
-,TRBJ1-2,-,TRBV6-5,TGTGCCAGCAGCCCACAGGACCCGCGGGGATATGGCTACACCTTC,CASSPQDPRGYGYTF
-,TRBJ2-7,TRBD1,TRBV5-1,TGCGCCAGCAGCTTGGTAGTGACAGGGGGCTACGAGCAGTACTTC,CASSLVVTGGYEQYF
-,TRBJ2-7,-,TRBV6-5,TGTGCCAGCAGCTGGCGGAAGACCTACGAGCAGTACTTC,CASSWRKTYEQYF
-,TRBJ2-4,TRBD1,TRBV29-1,TGCAGCGTTTTTGGGGGACAGGGGGCTGGAGACATTCAGTACTTC,CSVFGGQGAGDIQYF